This passage covers 16 T cell receptor beta chains from one sample sequenced in a study of T cell responses to AZD1222 COVID-19 vaccine. Sequencing used immunoSEQ multiplex PCR; TCRdb keeps in-frame clones, though not all of them. Of around 120,000 clones in the sample, 80% to 90% were seen once. The input for sequencing was peripheral blood, taken on day 0 of AZD1222 vaccination. These TCRs come from an adult in good health.

The rearrangement uses TRBV10-1 and TRBJ2-5; no firm D call. The CDR3 spans 11 residues. The germline V gene encodes CDR1 WNHNN and CDR2 SYGVQD (reference sequence). Trimming stripped 10 bases from V and 2 bases from J, with 8 bases between. The CDR3 bases are TGCGCCACTTACGGTCAAGAGACCCAGTACTTC. This codes for CATYGQETQYF.

The chain employs TRBV5-8 and TRBJ2-3; 11 positions match TRBD2. CDR1 and CDR2 (germline): SGHTS, YDEGEE. This CDR3 is built from 16 residues. V lost 2 bases and J lost 3; bases outside the gene matches: 5. The CDR3 here is CASSFLAGGRTDTQYF. CDR3 DNA sequence: TGTGCCAGCAGCTTTTTAGCGGGGGGGAGAACAGATACGCAGTATTTT.

The chain recombines TRBV3-1 (or the pseudogene TRBV3-2) with TRBJ1-1, with TRBD1 as a possible D gene (5 bases). The CDR3 covers 13 residues. Germline V gives CDR1 LGHDT, CDR2 YNNKEL (reference sequence). Trimming removed 4 bases at V and 8 bases at J, with 14 bases between. The CDR3 region is CASSLRGGMEAFF. CDR3 in DNA: TGTGCCAGCAGCCTTCGCGGGGGGATGGAAGCTTTCTTT.

This clone came up a few times. The rearrangement links TRBV6-5 to TRBJ1-1, with D hard to call. CDR1 and CDR2 from the germline V gene are MNHEY and SVGAGI. The ends were cut back, 10 bases at V and 0 bases at J, with 9 bases in the middle. This CDR3 is built from 12 residues. As DNA, the CDR3 is TGTGCCACTGCGTTTTTGAACACTGAAGCTTTCTTT. Its translation: CATAFLNTEAFF.

The rearrangement joins TRBV3-1 (or the pseudogene TRBV3-2) to TRBJ2-7; D is uncertain. This CDR3 has 11 residues. Germline assignment: CDR1 LGHDT and CDR2 YNNKEL (reference sequence). V dropped 7 bases and J dropped 6 bases, with 10 bases sitting between them. CDR3 amino acids: CASKGTREQYF. The CDR3 coding sequence is TGTGCCAGCAAAGGAACTCGCGAGCAGTACTTC.

The rearrangement joins TRBV24-1 to TRBJ2-5; D unclear. The V end was cut by 4 bases, the J end by 0 bases, with 5 bases between. Germline CDR1 is KGHDR and CDR2 is SFDVKD. This CDR3 spans 13 amino acids. As DNA, the CDR3 is TGTGCCACCAGTGACCACGACCAAGAGACCCAGTACTTC. Translation: CATSDHDQETQYF.

This chain connects TRBV11-2 to TRBJ2-6; a possible D gene is TRBD1 (5 bases). The CDR3 has 19 amino acids. Looked up from germline, CDR1 is SGHAT and CDR2 is FQNNGV. V lost 3 bases and J lost 0, with 18 bases in between. The CDR3, as DNA: TGTGCCAGCAGCTTGGCACTCAGCAGGGTGGGCTCTGGGGCCAACGTCCTGACTTTC. Translated, it gives CASSLALSRVGSGANVLTF.

V gene TRBV2 combines with J gene TRBJ1-5; D ambiguous. Trimming stripped 1 base from V and 1 base from J, with 11 bases between. There are 16 residues in the CDR3. Per the germline V gene, CDR1 is SNHLY and CDR2 is FYNNEI. DNA for the CDR3: TGTGCCAGCAGTGAAGATCCCCCGGGGAGCAATCAGCCCCAGCATTTT. This codes for CASSEDPPGSNQPQHF.

The chain recombines TRBV5-8 with TRBJ2-1, with 12 nucleotides matching TRBD1. This CDR3 is built from 15 residues. V lost 4 bases to trimming and J lost 5 bases; unmatched junction nucleotides: 4. Germline lookup yields CDR1 SGHTS and CDR2 YDEGEE. The CDR3 loop is CASSGGQGAHNEQFF. CDR3 DNA sequence: TGTGCCAGCAGCGGGGGACAGGGGGCTCACAATGAGCAGTTCTTC.

This clone was seen once. J is TRBJ2-5 and V is TRBV15; D is possibly TRBD1 (5 bases). V lost 1 base and J lost 8, with 11 bases in between. From germline, CDR1 is LNHNV and CDR2 YYDKDF (reference sequence). The CDR3 totals 13 residues. The CDR3 loop reads CATSRVRDSTQYF. DNA for the CDR3: TGTGCCACCAGCAGAGTGAGAGACAGTACCCAGTACTTC.

The CDR3 DNA is TGCGCCAGCAGTGCGGGTAGTGGGGGGACTGAAGCTTTCTTT. Amino acids: CASSAGSGGTEAFF. The chain combines TRBV5-1 with TRBJ1-1, with a possible D match to TRBD1 (5 bases). The CDR3 covers 14 residues. The V end was cut by 5 bases, the J end by 5 bases, with 16 bases between. The germline V gene encodes CDR1 SGHRS and CDR2 YFSETQ.

The chain recombines TRBV5-4 with TRBJ2-1, with 7 bases aligning to TRBD2. V gave up 4 bases and J gave up 0 bases; unmatched junction bases: 13. The CDR3 totals 18 residues. The germline gives CDR1 SGHNT, CDR2 YYREEE (reference sequence). The CDR3 loop is CASSPQLVTSSSYNEQFF. CDR3 nucleotide sequence: TGTGCCAGCAGCCCACAACTCGTGACTAGCAGCTCCTACAATGAGCAGTTCTTC.

The CDR3 loop reads CATSAGWTALGTDTQYF. In DNA form, the CDR3 reads TGTGCCACCAGCGCCGGGTGGACAGCGTTAGGCACAGATACGCAGTATTTT. The J gene is TRBJ2-3, the V gene TRBV24-1, with a tentative D call TRBD1 (6 bases). This CDR3 comprises 17 residues. Germline CDR1 and CDR2: KGHDR and SFDVKD. The germline V and J ends were trimmed by 7 bases and 1 base, with 20 bases remaining between them.

This chain uses TRBV27 with TRBJ1-2; perhaps TRBD1 as D (6 bases). With 5 bases removed from V and 5 bases from J, the gap between germline ends came to 18 bases. This CDR3 is built from 15 residues. The germline CDR1 and CDR2 sequences are MNHEY and SMNVEV (reference sequence). This CDR3 reads CASSPKPGVGYGYTF. The CDR3 bases are TGTGCCAGCAGTCCCAAACCAGGGGTTGGGTATGGCTACACCTTC.

The gene calls are TRBV15 and TRBJ1-2; 9 bases align to TRBD1. The V gene end was trimmed by 0 bases and the J gene end by 4 bases; junction bases not matched to a gene: 9. The germline gives CDR1 LNHNV, CDR2 YYDKDF (reference sequence). There are 17 residues in the CDR3. Here the CDR3 reads CATSRDRGQGISYGYTF. The CDR3 nucleotides read TGTGCCACCAGCAGAGATCGTGGACAGGGGATAAGCTATGGCTACACCTTC. The variable domain in full, completed from reference TRBV15 and TRBJ1-2, reads DAMVIQNPRYQVTQFGKPVTLSCSQTLNHNVMYWYQQKSSQAPKLLFHYYDKDFNNEADTPDNFQSRRPNTSFCFLDIRSPGLGDTAMYLCATSRDRGQGISYGYTFGSGTRLTVV.

This chain's CDR3 is CASSLLGREAFF. Written as DNA, the CDR3 is TGTGCCAGCAGTTTATTGGGCAGGGAGGCTTTCTTT. The rearrangement links TRBV28 to TRBJ1-1, with D perhaps matching TRBD1 (5 bases). This CDR3 comprises 12 residues. Trimming took 1 base from V and 11 from J, leaving 11 bases between them. Germline V gene data show CDR1 as MDHEN and CDR2 as SYDVKM.